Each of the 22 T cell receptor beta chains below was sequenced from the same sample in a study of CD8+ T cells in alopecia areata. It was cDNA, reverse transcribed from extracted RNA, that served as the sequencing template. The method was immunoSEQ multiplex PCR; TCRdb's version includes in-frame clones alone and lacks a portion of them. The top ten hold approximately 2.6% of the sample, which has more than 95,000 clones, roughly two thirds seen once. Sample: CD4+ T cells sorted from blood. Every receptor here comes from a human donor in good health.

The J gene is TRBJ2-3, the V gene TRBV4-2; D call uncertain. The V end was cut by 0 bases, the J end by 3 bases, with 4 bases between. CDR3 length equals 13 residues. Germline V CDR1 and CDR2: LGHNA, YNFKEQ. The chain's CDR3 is CASSQDDTDTQYF. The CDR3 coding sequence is TGTGCCAGCAGCCAAGACGATACAGATACGCAGTATTTT.

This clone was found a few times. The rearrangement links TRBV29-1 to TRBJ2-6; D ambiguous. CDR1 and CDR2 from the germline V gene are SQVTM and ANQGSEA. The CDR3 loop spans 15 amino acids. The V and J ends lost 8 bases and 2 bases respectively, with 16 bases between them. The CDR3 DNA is TGCAGCCTAAAGCCAGGCTTTACTGGGGCCAACGTCCTGACTTTC. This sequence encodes CSLKPGFTGANVLTF.

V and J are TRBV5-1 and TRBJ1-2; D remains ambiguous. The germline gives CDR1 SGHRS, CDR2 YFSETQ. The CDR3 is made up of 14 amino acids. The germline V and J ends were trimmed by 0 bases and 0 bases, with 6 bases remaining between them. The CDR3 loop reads CASSLETPNYGYTF. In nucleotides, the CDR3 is TGCGCCAGCAGCTTGGAGACTCCTAACTATGGCTACACCTTC.

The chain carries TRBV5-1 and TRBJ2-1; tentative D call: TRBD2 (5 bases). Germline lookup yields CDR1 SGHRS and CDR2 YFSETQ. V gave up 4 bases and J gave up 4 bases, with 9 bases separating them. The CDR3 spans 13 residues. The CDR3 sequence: CASSPDSYNEQFF. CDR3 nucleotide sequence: TGCGCCAGCAGCCCGGACTCATACAATGAGCAGTTCTTC.

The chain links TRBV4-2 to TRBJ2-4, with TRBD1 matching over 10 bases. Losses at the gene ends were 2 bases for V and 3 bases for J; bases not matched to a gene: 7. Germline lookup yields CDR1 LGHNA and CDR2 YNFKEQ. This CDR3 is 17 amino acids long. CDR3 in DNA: TGTGCCAGCAGCCAACGAGGACAGGGGGTTGGCAAAAACATTCAGTACTTC. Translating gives CASSQRGQGVGKNIQYF.

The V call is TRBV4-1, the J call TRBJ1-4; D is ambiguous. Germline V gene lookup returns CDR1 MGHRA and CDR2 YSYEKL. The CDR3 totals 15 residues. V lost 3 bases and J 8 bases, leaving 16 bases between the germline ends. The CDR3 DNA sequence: TGCGCCAGCAGCCAGGCAAGGACCTGGTCGGAAAAACTGTTTTTT. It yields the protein CASSQARTWSEKLFF.

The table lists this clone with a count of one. The CDR3 reads CASSPLGQGYNEQFF. Written as DNA, the CDR3 is TGTGCCAGCTCTCCCCTGGGACAGGGGTACAATGAGCAGTTCTTC. This sequence joins TRBV27 and TRBJ2-1; 10 nucleotides match TRBD1. The CDR3 totals 15 residues. Losses at the gene ends were 8 bases for V and 4 bases for J; bases not matched to a gene: 8. Per the germline V gene, CDR1 is MNHEY and CDR2 is SMNVEV (reference sequence).

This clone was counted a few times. CDR3 amino acids: CASSQVGGSNEKLFF. The DNA for the CDR3 is TGCGCCAGCAGCCAAGTCGGGGGGAGTAATGAAAAACTGTTTTTT. The chain carries TRBV4-1 and TRBJ1-4; tentative D call: TRBD1 (5 bases). Trimming removed 1 base from V and 4 bases from J, with 10 bases in between. CDR3 size: 15 residues. CDR1 is MGHRA, CDR2 YSYEKL, per germline.

CDR3 residues: CSVAGQGVEKLFF. The CDR3 nucleotides read TGCAGCGTTGCCGGCCAGGGAGTGGAAAAACTGTTTTTT. The chain recombines TRBV29-1 with TRBJ1-4, with D possibly matching TRBD1 (5 bases). Germline values: CDR1 SQVTM, CDR2 ANQGSEA. This CDR3 has 13 amino acids. V gave up 4 bases and J gave up 8 bases, with 14 bases separating them.

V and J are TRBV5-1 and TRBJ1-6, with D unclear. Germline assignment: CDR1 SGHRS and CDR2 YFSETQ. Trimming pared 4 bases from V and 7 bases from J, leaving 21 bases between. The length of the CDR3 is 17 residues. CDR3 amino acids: CASSNRPVGLGNSPLHF. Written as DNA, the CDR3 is TGCGCCAGCAGCAACCGACCCGTAGGGCTTGGGAATTCACCCCTCCACTTT.

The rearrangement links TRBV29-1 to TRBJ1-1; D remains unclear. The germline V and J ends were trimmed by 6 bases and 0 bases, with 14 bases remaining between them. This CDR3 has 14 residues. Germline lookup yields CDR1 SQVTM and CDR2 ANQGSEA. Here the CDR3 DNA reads TGCAGCGTATTCATCGGCAGCTTGAACACTGAAGCTTTCTTT. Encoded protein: CSVFIGSLNTEAFF.

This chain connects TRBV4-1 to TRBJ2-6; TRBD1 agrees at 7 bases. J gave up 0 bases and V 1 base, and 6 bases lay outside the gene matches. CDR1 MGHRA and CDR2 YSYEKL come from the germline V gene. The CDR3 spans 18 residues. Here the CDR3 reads CASSQARQGRSGANVLTF. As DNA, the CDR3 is TGCGCCAGCAGCCAAGCCCGACAGGGTCGCTCTGGGGCCAACGTCCTGACTTTC.

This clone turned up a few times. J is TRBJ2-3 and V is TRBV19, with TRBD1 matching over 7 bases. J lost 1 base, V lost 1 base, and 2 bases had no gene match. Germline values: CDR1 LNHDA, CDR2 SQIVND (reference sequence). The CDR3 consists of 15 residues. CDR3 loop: CASSIVTGGTDTQYF. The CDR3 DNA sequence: TGTGCCAGTAGTATAGTAACAGGGGGCACAGATACGCAGTATTTT.

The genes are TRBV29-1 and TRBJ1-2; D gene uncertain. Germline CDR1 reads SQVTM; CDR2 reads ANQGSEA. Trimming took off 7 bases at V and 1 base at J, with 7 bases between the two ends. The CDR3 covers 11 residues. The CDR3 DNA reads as TGCAGCGCGGAAATTAACTATGGCTACACCTTC. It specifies CSAEINYGYTF.

CDR3 in amino acids: CASSPTSFTYEQYF. CDR3 DNA: TGTGCCAGCAGCCCTACTAGCTTCACCTACGAGCAGTACTTC. The chain combines TRBV7-8 with TRBJ2-7; possibly TRBD2 for D (6 bases). Germline V lookup: CDR1 SGHVS, CDR2 FQNEAQ. The V end was cut by 5 bases, the J end by 2 bases, with 13 bases between. There are 14 residues in the CDR3.

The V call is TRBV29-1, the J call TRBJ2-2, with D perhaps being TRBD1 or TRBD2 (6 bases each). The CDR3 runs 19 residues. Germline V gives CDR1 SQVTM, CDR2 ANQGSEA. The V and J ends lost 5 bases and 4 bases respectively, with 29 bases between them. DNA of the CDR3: TGCAGCGTTACCTACTCCCCGGGACAACAGAAGGGGGGCACCGGGGAGCTGTTTTTT. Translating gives CSVTYSPGQQKGGTGELFF.

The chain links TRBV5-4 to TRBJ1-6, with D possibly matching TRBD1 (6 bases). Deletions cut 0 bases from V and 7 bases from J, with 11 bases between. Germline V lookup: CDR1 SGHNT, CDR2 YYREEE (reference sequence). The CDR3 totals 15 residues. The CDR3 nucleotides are TGTGCCAGCAGCTTGGTACAGGGAGGCAATTCACCCCTCCACTTT. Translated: CASSLVQGGNSPLHF.

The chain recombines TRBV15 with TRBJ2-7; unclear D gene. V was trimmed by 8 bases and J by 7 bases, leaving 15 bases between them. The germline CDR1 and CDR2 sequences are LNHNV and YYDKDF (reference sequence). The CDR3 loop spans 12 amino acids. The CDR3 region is CATGAYLSEQYF. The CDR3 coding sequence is TGTGCCACCGGCGCCTACCTGTCTGAGCAGTACTTC.

The CDR3 DNA reads TGTGCCACCAGCAGCTCTTCGGGACAGGGGAGACACATTCAGTACTTC. It translates to CATSSSSGQGRHIQYF. The chain uses TRBV15 and TRBJ2-4; 10 bases agree with TRBD1. The germline gives CDR1 LNHNV, CDR2 YYDKDF (reference sequence). With V trimmed by 3 bases and J by 8 bases, 10 bases remained unmatched. CDR3 length equals 16 residues.

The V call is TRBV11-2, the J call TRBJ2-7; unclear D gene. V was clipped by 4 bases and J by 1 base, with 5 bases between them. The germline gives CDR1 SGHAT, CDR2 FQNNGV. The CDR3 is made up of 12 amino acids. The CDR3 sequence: CASSSQSYEQYF. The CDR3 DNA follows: TGTGCCAGCAGCTCACAGTCCTACGAGCAGTACTTC.

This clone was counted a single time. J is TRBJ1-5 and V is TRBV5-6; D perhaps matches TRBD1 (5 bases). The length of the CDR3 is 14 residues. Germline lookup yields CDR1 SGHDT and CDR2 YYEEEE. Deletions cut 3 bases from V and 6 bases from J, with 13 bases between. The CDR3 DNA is TGTGCCAGCAGCTCAGTGTCGGGGGGTCAGCCCCAGCATTTT. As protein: CASSSVSGGQPQHF.

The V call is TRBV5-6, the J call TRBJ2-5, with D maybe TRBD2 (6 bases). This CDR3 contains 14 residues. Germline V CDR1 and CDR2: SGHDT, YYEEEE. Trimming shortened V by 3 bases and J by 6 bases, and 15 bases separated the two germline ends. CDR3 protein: CASSSGLKGKTQYF. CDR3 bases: TGTGCCAGCAGCTCGGGACTCAAGGGAAAGACCCAGTACTTC.